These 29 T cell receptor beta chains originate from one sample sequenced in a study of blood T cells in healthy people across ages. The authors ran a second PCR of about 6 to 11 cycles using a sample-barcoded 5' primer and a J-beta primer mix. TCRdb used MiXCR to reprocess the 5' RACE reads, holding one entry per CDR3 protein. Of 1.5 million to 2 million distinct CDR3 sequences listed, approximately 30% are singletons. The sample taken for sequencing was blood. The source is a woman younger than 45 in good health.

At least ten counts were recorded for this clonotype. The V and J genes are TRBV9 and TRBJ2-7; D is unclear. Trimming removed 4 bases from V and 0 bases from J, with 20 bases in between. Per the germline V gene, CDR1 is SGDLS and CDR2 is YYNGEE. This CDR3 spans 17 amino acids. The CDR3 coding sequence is TGTGCCAGCAGCACCCGTTCTGACACCTCCTTCTCCTACGAGCAGTACTTC. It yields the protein CASSTRSDTSFSYEQYF.

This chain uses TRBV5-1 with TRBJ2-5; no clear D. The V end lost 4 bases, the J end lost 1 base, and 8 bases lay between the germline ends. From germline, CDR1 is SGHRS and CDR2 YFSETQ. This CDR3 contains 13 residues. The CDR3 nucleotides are TGCGCCAGCAGCAGAAAACCCCAAGAGACCCAGTACTTC. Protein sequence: CASSRKPQETQYF.

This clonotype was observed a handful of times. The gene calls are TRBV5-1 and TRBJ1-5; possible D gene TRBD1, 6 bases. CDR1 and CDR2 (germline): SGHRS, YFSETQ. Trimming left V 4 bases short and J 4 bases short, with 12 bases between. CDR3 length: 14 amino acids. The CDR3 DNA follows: TGCGCCAGCAGCCCAGGGGATCTGAATCAGCCCCAGCATTTT. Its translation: CASSPGDLNQPQHF.

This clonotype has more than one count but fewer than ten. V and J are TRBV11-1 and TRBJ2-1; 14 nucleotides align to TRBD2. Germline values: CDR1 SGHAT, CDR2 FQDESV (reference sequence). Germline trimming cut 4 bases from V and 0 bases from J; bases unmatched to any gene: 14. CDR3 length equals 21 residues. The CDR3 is CASSSTATGLAGASSYNEQFF. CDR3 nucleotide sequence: TGTGCCAGCAGCTCGACAGCGACGGGACTAGCGGGAGCGAGCTCCTACAATGAGCAGTTCTTC. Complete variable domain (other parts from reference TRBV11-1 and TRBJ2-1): EAEVAQSPRYKITEKSQAVAFWCDPISGHATLYWYRQILGQGPELLVQFQDESVVDDSQLPKDRFSAERLKGVDSTLKIQPAELGDSAMYLCASSSTATGLAGASSYNEQFFGPGTRLTVL.

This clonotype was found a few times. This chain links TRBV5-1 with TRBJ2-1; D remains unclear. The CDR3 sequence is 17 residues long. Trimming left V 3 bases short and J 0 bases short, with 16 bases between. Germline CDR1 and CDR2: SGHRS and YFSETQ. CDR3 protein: CASSSRTIPGSYNEQFF. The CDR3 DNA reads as TGCGCCAGCAGCTCGCGGACCATACCAGGCTCCTACAATGAGCAGTTCTTC. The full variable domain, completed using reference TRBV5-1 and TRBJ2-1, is KAGVTQTPRYLIKTRGQQVTLSCSPISGHRSVSWYQQTPGQGLQFLFEYFSETQRNKGNFPGRFSGRQFSNSRSEMNVSTLELGDSALYLCASSSRTIPGSYNEQFFGPGTRLTVL.

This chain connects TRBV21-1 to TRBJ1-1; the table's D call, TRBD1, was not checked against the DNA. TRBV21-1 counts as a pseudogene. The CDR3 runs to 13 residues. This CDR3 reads CASLDSRNTEAFF. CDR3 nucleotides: TGTGCCAGCTTGGACAGCAGGAACACTGAAGCTTTCTTT.

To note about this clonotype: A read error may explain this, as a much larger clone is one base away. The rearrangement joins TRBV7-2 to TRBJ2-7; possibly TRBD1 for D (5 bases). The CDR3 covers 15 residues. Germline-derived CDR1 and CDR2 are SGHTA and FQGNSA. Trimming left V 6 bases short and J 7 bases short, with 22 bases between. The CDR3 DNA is TGTGCCAGCAGGCAAGGGGCCATTACTTCTGATGAGCAGTACTTC. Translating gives CASRQGAITSDEQYF.

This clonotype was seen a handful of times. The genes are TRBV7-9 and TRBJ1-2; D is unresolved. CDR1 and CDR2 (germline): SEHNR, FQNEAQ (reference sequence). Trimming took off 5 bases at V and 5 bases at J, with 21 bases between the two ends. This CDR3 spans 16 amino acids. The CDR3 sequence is CASSDETTGRRYGYTF. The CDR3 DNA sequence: TGTGCCAGCAGCGATGAGACTACGGGGAGAAGGTATGGCTACACCTTC.

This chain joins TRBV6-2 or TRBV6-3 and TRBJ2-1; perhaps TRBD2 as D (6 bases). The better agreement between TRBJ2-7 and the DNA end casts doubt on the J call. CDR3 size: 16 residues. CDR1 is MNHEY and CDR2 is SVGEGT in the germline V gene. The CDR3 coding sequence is TGTGCCAGCAGCCGGTGGCGGGGCAGCTCCTACAATGAGCAGTACTTC. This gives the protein CASSRWRGSSYNEQYF.

The CDR3 region is CACRDRASYGYTF. DNA for the CDR3: TGTGCCTGCCGGGACAGGGCTTCGTATGGCTACACCTTC. The rearrangement links TRBV27 to TRBJ1-2, with 9 bases lining up with TRBD1. Trimming removed 11 bases from V and 5 bases from J; junction bases left unmatched: 9. CDR1 MNHEY and CDR2 SMNVEV come from the germline V gene (reference sequence). This CDR3 has 13 amino acids.

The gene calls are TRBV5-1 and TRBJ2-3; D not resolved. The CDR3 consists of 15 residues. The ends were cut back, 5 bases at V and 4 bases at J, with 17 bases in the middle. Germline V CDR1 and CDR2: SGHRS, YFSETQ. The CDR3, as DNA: TGCGCCAGCAGTTTCCGTGGTGGGGATGCAGATACGCAGTATTTT. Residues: CASSFRGGDADTQYF.

The CDR3 coding sequence is TGCAGCGTCGAGGGGACAAGGGTTCTGGAGACCCAGTACTTC. This gives the protein CSVEGTRVLETQYF. The chain joins TRBV29-1 to TRBJ2-5; maybe TRBD1 (6 bases). Germline values: CDR1 SQVTM, CDR2 ANQGSEA. CDR3 length: 14 amino acids. V was shortened by 6 bases and J by 5 bases, with 19 bases between the two germline ends.

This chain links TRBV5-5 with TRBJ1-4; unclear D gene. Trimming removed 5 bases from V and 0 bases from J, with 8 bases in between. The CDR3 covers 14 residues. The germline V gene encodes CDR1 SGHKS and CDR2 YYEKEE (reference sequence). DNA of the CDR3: TGTGCCAGCAGAGCAGTTACAACTAATGAAAAACTGTTTTTT. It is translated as CASRAVTTNEKLFF. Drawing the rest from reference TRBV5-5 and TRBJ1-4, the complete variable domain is DAGVTQSPTHLIKTRGQQVTLRCSPISGHKSVSWYQQVLGQGPQFIFQYYEKEERGRGNFPDRFSARQFPNYSSELNVNALLLGDSALYLCASRAVTTNEKLFFGSGTQLSVL.

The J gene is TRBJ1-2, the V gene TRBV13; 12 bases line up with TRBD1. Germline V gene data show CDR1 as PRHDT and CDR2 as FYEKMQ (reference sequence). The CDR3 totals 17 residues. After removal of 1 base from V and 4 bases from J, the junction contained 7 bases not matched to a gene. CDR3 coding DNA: TGTGCCAGCAGCTTAGCGGGACAGGGGGCCGCCGGCTATGGCTACACCTTC. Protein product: CASSLAGQGAAGYGYTF. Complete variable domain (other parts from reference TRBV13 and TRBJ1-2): AAGVIQSPRHLIKEKRETATLKCYPIPRHDTVYWYQQGPGQDPQFLISFYEKMQSDKGSIPDRFSAQQFSDYHSELNMSSLELGDSALYFCASSLAGQGAAGYGYTFGSGTRLTVV.

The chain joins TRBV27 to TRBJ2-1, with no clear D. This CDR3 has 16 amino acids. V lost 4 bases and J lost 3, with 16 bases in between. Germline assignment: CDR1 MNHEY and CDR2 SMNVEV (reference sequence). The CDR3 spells CASSYYRGSNYNEQFF. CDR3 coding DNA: TGTGCCAGCAGTTATTATCGTGGGTCCAACTACAATGAGCAGTTCTTC.

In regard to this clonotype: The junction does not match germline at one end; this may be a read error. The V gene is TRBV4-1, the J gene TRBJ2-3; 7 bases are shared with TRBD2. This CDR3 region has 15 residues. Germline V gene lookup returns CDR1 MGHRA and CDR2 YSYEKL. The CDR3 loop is CASSQEGGRRDTHYF. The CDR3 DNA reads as TGCGCCAGCAGCCAAGAGGGAGGGCGGAGGGATACGCATTATTTT.

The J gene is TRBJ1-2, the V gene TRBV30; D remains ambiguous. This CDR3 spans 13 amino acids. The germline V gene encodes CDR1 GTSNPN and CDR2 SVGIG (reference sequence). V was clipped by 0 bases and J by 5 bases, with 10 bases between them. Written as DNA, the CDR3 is TGTGCCTGGAGTGTTGGGCAGCGATATGGCTACACCTTC. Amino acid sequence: CAWSVGQRYGYTF. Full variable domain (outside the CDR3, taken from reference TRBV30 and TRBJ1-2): SQTIHQWPATLVQPVGSPLSLECTVEGTSNPNLYWYRQAAGRGLQLLFYSVGIGQISSEVPQNLSASRPQDRQFILSSKKLLLSDSGFYLCAWSVGQRYGYTFGSGTRLTVV.

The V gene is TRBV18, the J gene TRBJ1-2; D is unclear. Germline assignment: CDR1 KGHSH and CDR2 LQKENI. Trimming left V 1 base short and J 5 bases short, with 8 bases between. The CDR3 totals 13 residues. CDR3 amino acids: CASSPRPEYGYTF. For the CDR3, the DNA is TGTGCCAGCTCACCACGACCAGAATATGGCTACACCTTC.

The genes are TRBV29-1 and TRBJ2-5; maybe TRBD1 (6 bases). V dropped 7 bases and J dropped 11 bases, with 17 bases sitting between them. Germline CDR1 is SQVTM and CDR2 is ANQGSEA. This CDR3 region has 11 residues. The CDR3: CSARTVNEQYF. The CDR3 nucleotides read TGCAGCGCCCGGACAGTGAATGAGCAGTACTTC.

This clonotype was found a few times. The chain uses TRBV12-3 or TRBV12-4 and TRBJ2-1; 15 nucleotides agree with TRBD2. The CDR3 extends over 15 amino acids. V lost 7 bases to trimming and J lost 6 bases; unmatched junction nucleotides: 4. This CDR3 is CASTRTSGRGNEQFF. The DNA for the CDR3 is TGTGCCAGCACCCGGACTAGCGGGAGGGGCAATGAGCAGTTCTTC.

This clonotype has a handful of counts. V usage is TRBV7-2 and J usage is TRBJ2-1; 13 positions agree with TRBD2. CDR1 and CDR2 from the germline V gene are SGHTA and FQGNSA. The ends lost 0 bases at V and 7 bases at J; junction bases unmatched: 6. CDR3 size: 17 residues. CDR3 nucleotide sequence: TGTGCCAGCAGCTTAGCCTCCGGGACTAGCGGGATTAATGAGCAGTTCTTC. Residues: CASSLASGTSGINEQFF.

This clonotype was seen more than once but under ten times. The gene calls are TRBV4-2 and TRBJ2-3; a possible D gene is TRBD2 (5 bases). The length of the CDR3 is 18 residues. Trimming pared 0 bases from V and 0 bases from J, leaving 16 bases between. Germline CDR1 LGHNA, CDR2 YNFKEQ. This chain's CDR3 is CASSQEALSGSSTDTQYF. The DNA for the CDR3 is TGTGCCAGCAGCCAAGAGGCCCTGAGCGGTTCTAGCACAGATACGCAGTATTTT.

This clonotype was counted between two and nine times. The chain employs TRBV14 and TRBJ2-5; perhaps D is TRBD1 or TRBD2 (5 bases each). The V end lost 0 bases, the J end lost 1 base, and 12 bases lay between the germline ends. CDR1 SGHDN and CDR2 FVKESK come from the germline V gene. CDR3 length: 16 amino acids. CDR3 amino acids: CASSQDGAGPQETQYF. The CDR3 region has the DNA TGTGCCAGCAGCCAAGATGGGGCGGGCCCCCAAGAGACCCAGTACTTC.

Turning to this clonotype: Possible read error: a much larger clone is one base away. The CDR3 nucleotides read TGTGCCAGCAGCCCGGAAGGGACCGGAAATAACTATGGCTACACCTTC. Protein sequence: CASSPEGTGNNYGYTF. J is TRBJ1-2 and V is TRBV2, with D possibly TRBD1 on 5 matching bases. The CDR3 extends over 16 amino acids. Trimming left V 6 bases short and J 1 base short, with 18 bases between. The germline gives CDR1 SNHLY, CDR2 FYNNEI.

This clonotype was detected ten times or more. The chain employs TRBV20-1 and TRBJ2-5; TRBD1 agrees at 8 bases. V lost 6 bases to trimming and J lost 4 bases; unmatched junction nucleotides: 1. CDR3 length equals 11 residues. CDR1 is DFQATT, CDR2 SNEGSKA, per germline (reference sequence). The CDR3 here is CSADRGETQYF. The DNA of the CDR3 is TGCAGTGCAGACAGGGGAGAGACCCAGTACTTC.

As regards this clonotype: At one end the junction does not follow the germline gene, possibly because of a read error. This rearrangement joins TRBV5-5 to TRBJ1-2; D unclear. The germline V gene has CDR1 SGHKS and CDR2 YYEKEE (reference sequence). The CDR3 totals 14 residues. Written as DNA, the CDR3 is TGTACCAGCAGCTTGTCCCAGGAGAACTATGGCTACACCTTC. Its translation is CTSSLSQENYGYTF.

CDR3 DNA sequence: TGCAGCGTTGTAGGTAACGACGATACGCAGTATTTT. Translation: CSVVGNDDTQYF. V gene TRBV29-1 combines with J gene TRBJ2-3; no definite D call. Trimming removed 4 bases at V and 6 bases at J, with 11 bases between. This CDR3 has 12 residues. Germline CDR1 is SQVTM and CDR2 is ANQGSEA.

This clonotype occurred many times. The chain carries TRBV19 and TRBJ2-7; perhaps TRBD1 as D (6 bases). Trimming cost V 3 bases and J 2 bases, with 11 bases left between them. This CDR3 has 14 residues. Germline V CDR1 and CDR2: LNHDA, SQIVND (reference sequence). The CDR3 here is CASSIRGGPYEQYF. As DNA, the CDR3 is TGTGCCAGTAGTATCAGGGGCGGACCCTACGAGCAGTACTTC.

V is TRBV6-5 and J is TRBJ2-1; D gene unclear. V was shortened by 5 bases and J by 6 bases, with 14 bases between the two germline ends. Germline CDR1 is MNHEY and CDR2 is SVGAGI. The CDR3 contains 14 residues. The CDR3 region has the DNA TGTGCCAGCAGTCCACTCCGGCGGACCAATGAGCAGTTCTTC. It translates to CASSPLRRTNEQFF.